This TCR beta chain was identified in a study of T cell responses to AZD1222 COVID-19 vaccine. Whole-study findings and limits: Mostly white British, mostly female donors; authors suggested clonal diversity may be underestimated. Only a handful of AZD1222 recipients tested seropositive at baseline.

The CDR3 spans 16 residues. Regarding this clone: The antigen is not known.

Clones were sequenced by immunoSEQ multiplex PCR, and TCRdb holds only the in-frame ones, with some missing. This sample has over 80,000 clones; about nine tenths occur once, and the top ten carry around 8.6%. This TCR came from an adult who received the AZD1222 COVID-19 vaccine. This specimen consisted of peripheral blood, obtained 28 days after the second AZD1222 dose. This chain uses TRBV21-1 with TRBJ1-3; TRBD1 is the table's D call and was not checked against the DNA. TRBV21-1 is given as a pseudogene. DNA of the CDR3: TGTGCCAGCAGCAAGAAGGGGACAGGGTACGGAAACACCATATATTTT. As protein: CASSKKGTGYGNTIYF.